The 12 T cell receptor beta chains in this list originate from one sample, sequenced in a study of response to subunit inactivated influenza vaccine. TCRdb used MiXCR to reprocess the RT-PCR reads, holding one entry per CDR3 protein. There are 400,000 to 650,000 distinct CDR3 sequences in the sample; approximately 7.7% occur only once, and 13% lies in the top ten. The sequenced sample was PBMCs from blood, obtained around 2 years after vaccination. These receptors were collected from a man between 50 and 75 years old who received an inactivated influenza vaccine.

In this sample, this clonotype turned up a few times. The chain has TRBV10-1 and TRBJ2-3; TRBD2 might be the D (5 bases). V lost 6 bases and J 1 base, leaving 11 bases between the germline ends. The CDR3 totals 14 residues. Germline V lookup: CDR1 WNHNN, CDR2 SYGVQD (reference sequence). CDR3 coding DNA: TGCGCCAGCAGCCGAAACGGGGGCACAGATACGCAGTATTTT. The encoded protein is CASSRNGGTDTQYF.

There are many counts of this clonotype. The J gene is TRBJ1-2, the V gene TRBV29-1; no clear D. V gave up 6 bases and J gave up 2 bases, with 13 bases separating them. CDR1 and CDR2 from the germline V gene are SQVTM and ANQGSEA. The CDR3 contains 13 residues. The chain's CDR3 is CSVKNATNYGYTF. CDR3 DNA sequence: TGCAGCGTGAAAAACGCAACCAACTATGGCTACACCTTC.

The chain couples TRBV15 to TRBJ1-2; D unresolved. Germline V gives CDR1 LNHNV, CDR2 YYDKDF (reference sequence). The CDR3 spans 12 residues. V gave up 3 bases and J gave up 6 bases, with 8 bases separating them. This CDR3 is CATSSGLDGYTF. In DNA form, the CDR3 reads TGTGCCACCAGCAGCGGGTTGGATGGCTACACCTTC.

This chain connects TRBV2 to TRBJ2-7, with 7 bases aligning to TRBD2. This CDR3 is 12 amino acids long. Germline V CDR1 and CDR2: SNHLY, FYNNEI. Unmatched junction bases numbered 2, after V lost 6 bases and J lost 3 bases. The CDR3 loop reads CASSGEGYEQYF. The DNA of the CDR3 is TGTGCCAGCAGCGGGGAGGGCTACGAGCAGTACTTC.

The chain is built from TRBV11-1 and TRBJ1-2, with D possibly matching TRBD1 (5 bases). Germline V gene sequence: CDR1 SGHAT, CDR2 FQDESV (reference sequence). This CDR3 region has 13 residues. Trimming removed 1 base from V and 8 bases from J, with 11 bases in between. CDR3 protein: CASSLEGRSGYTF. CDR3 DNA: TGTGCCAGCAGCTTAGAGGGACGCTCGGGCTACACCTTC.

This clonotype was seen repeatedly, ten times or more. The chain uses TRBV5-5 and TRBJ2-7; D call uncertain. The CDR3 consists of 13 residues. Germline V gene lookup returns CDR1 SGHKS and CDR2 YYEKEE (reference sequence). V lost 1 base and J 2 bases, leaving 7 bases between the germline ends. CDR3 DNA: TGTGCCAGCAGCTTGTCGGATACCTACGAGCAGTACTTC. Its protein is CASSLSDTYEQYF.

This chain uses TRBV9 with TRBJ2-5, with TRBD1 identical over 8 bases. CDR3 size: 16 residues. The V gene's germline CDR1 is SGDLS and CDR2 YYNGEE. V was pared by 4 bases and J by 2 bases, with 10 bases of the junction left unmatched. CDR3 sequence reads: CASSTSQGARQETQYF. The CDR3 DNA reads as TGTGCCAGCAGCACCAGTCAGGGGGCAAGGCAAGAGACCCAGTACTTC.

This clonotype was seen more than once but under ten times. The V and J genes are TRBV6-5 and TRBJ1-2; D call uncertain. The germline gives CDR1 MNHEY, CDR2 SVGAGI. Trimming left V 2 bases short and J 0 bases short, with 7 bases between. The CDR3 is made up of 14 amino acids. CDR3 sequence reads: CASSYRLANYGYTF. Here the CDR3 DNA reads TGTGCCAGCAGTTACAGGCTTGCTAACTATGGCTACACCTTC.

The chain combines TRBV5-1 with TRBJ2-3; D unresolved. Germline assignment: CDR1 SGHRS and CDR2 YFSETQ. The CDR3 length is 12 residues. Trimming removed 4 bases from V and 4 bases from J, with 7 bases in between. CDR3 sequence (DNA): TGCGCCAGCAGCGGTGACGCAGATACGCAGTATTTT. Its protein is CASSGDADTQYF.

This chain uses TRBV5-5 with TRBJ2-3; D gene ambiguous. Trimming cost V 4 bases and J 0 bases, with 9 bases left between them. Germline CDR1 and CDR2: SGHKS and YYEKEE (reference sequence). The CDR3 loop spans 14 amino acids. In DNA, the CDR3 is TGTGCCAGCAGCCAGGAAATTAGCACAGATACGCAGTATTTT. It yields the protein CASSQEISTDTQYF.

This rearrangement joins TRBV20-1 to TRBJ2-1; unclear D gene. This CDR3 is built from 11 residues. V lost 5 bases to trimming and J lost 7 bases, with 9 bases between them. CDR1 and CDR2 from the germline V gene are DFQATT and SNEGSKA (reference sequence). CDR3 coding DNA: TGCAGTGCTCCGGGCTTAAATGAGCAGTTCTTC. It translates to CSAPGLNEQFF.

The J gene is TRBJ2-1, the V gene TRBV20-1; D is possibly TRBD1 (6 bases). The CDR3 spans 13 residues. Trimming shortened V by 6 bases and J by 6 bases, and 15 bases separated the two germline ends. Germline V gene data show CDR1 as DFQATT and CDR2 as SNEGSKA (reference sequence). CDR3 DNA sequence: TGCAGTGCCTCAAGAGAGGGGGTCAATGAGCAGTTCTTC. Its translation is CSASREGVNEQFF.